This T cell receptor (beta chain) was captured in a study of cytotoxic CD8 clonotypes in ibrutinib-treated CLL (dated by TCRdb to about 2021). Describing the broader study: The cohort was composed of ten to eleven relapsed/refractory and approximately 14 treatment-naive patients; IGHV unmutated status was identified in 17 patients. Partial responses were observed in some 24 patients and complete responses in 2; after a median follow-up of around 68 months, remission was maintained in around 14 patients and progression was observed in about twelve. Samples at response were collected after a median of about 12 months of treatment, with a range of roughly 6 to 40 months. On average, each sample yielded 255,043 productive templates and about 94,000 productive rearrangements. Of the approximately 86 participants in the trial, 26 had longitudinal samples available. Cryopreserved peripheral blood mononuclear cells were collected before treatment, at response, and at either disease progression or sustained remission. Patients were still on ibrutinib when every remission and progressive disease sample was collected.

CDR1 is given as SGHRS and CDR2 as YFSETQ, both from the germline V gene. Measured from the cysteine to the phenylalanine, the CDR3 is 15 residues long. The entry retains the CDR3 DNA only, 45 bases that are in frame from base 1. Germline trimming amounts to 5 bases on V and 6 bases on J, with 8 as the count of junction bases outside the gene matches. On the study overall, not on this receptor specifically: An increase in clonality was observed at ibrutinib response, with clonality remaining stable during sustained remission and falling back toward baseline at progression. At baseline, clonality was higher than in age-matched healthy donors and showed a strong correlation with circulating CD8+ T-cell counts. Public clonotypes were rare and either contracted or stayed stable during treatment, and the rise in clonality at ibrutinib response reflected the expansion of private clonotypes. Lymph node repertoires were not examined, and the timing of sampling was not matched between patients in sustained remission and those whose disease progressed.

The sample's time point label, decoded: approximately 25 months on ibrutinib. For TCR beta library preparation, roughly 2 micrograms of genomic DNA was extracted from cryopreserved PBMCs. Longitudinal blood samples from CLL patients on ibrutinib monotherapy underwent high-throughput TCR beta sequencing. Patients were enrolled in a phase 2 open-label single-center ibrutinib monotherapy trial. The goal of deep resolution MiSeq sequencing was a depth between 1 in 1 million and 1 in 200,000 T cells, and coverage averaged 10x per clonotype. The immunoSEQ hsTCRB Kit was used to generate TCR beta libraries. For the original study's pipeline: Data were analyzed with ImmunoSEQ Data Assistant and ImmunoSEQ Analyzer, with V, D and J genes assigned per IMGT definitions. Clonality, which ranges from 0 to 1, was calculated as one minus the normalized Shannon entropy of productive rearrangement frequencies. Only overrepresented clonotypes making up at least 0.05% of each patient's repertoire were included in the public clonotype analysis. Some twelve repertoires from age-matched healthy donors, obtained from immuneACCESS, served as clonality controls. Not all clones reach the TCRdb copy of this immuneACCESS table, which keeps in-frame sequences only. Checked studies attribute under half of the gap to unresolved V genes and leave the rest unexplained. The D gene and trimming were derived from the DNA, and the V and J assignments and clone size from that table. This sample comprises 90,000 to 150,000 clones, roughly 60% of them detected only once. The ten largest make up about 40% of the sample.

With respect to this clone: Its antigen has not been determined. One base away there is no much larger clone; base qualities are not given.

Rearrangement joined TRBV5-1 to TRBJ2-2, with TRBD1 matching 9 junction bases. This material consisted of PBMCs, taken after 24 months of ibrutinib treatment. This sequence originates from a human donor with chronic lymphocytic leukemia. The CDR3 here reads CASRPNDRGAGELFF. The bases read TGCGCCAGCAGACCGAACGACAGGGGGGCCGGGGAGCTGTTTTTT.